The 21 T cell receptor beta chains reported below all come from one sample, sequenced in a study of technical replicates of blood from several donors. The table came from immunoSEQ multiplex PCR; TCRdb's copy has only in-frame clones and leaves some out. The sample holds more than 65,000 clones; around 96% are singletons and the top ten take about 0.33%. The sequenced material came from T cells isolated from PBMCs. These receptors all come from a human donor in good health.

This chain joins TRBV18 and TRBJ2-5; 9 nucleotides agree with TRBD2. The V segment lost 2 bases and the J segment 5 bases; nucleotides outside the gene matches: 9. This CDR3 contains 16 residues. The germline gives CDR1 KGHSH, CDR2 LQKENI. The CDR3 DNA reads as TGTGCCAGCTCACCAACAGGGACTAGCCTAGAGGAGACCCAGTACTTC. This encodes CASSPTGTSLEETQYF. Using reference TRBV18 and TRBJ2-5 for the parts outside the CDR3, the full variable domain is NAGVMQNPRHLVRRRGQEARLRCSPMKGHSHVYWYRQLPEEGLKFMVYLQKENIIDESGMPKERFSAEFPKEGPSILRIQQVVRGDSAAYFCASSPTGTSLEETQYFGPGTRLLVL.

The chain uses TRBV18 and TRBJ2-7, with 7 bases aligning to TRBD1. V was clipped by 2 bases and J by 4 bases; unmatched bases: 8. Germline lookup yields CDR1 KGHSH and CDR2 LQKENI. The CDR3 runs to 15 residues. The CDR3 DNA reads as TGTGCCAGCTCACCAGGCGAGACAGGGATTTACGAGCAGTACTTC. Translation: CASSPGETGIYEQYF.

This rearrangement joins TRBV7-9 to TRBJ1-2, with a possible D match to TRBD1 (6 bases). The germline gives CDR1 SEHNR, CDR2 FQNEAQ (reference sequence). The CDR3 has 13 residues. V lost 4 bases and J 7 bases, leaving 13 bases between the germline ends. CDR3 in amino acids: CASSSQGFGGYTF. The CDR3 bases are TGTGCCAGCAGCTCACAGGGATTTGGTGGCTACACCTTC. The whole variable domain, filled in from reference TRBV7-9 and TRBJ1-2, reads DTGVSQNPRHKITKRGQNVTFRCDPISEHNRLYWYRQTLGQGPEFLTYFQNEAQLEKSRLLSDRFSAERPKGSFSTLEIQRTEQGDSAMYLCASSSQGFGGYTFGSGTRLTVV.

The gene calls are TRBV9 and TRBJ2-3; no reliable D call. CDR3 length equals 13 residues. Germline CDR1 and CDR2: SGDLS and YYNGEE. Trimming removed 0 bases from V and 3 bases from J, with 5 bases in between. The chain's CDR3 is CASSVDTTDTQYF. CDR3 in DNA: TGTGCCAGCAGCGTAGATACAACAGATACGCAGTATTTT.

This chain joins TRBV7-9 and TRBJ2-7, with 8 bases fitting TRBD2. CDR3 length: 14 residues. Germline V gene sequence: CDR1 SEHNR, CDR2 FQNEAQ (reference sequence). Losses at the gene ends were 5 bases for V and 6 bases for J; bases not matched to a gene: 9. The CDR3 coding sequence is TGTGCCAGCAGCGATACGGGACTAGGAATCGAGCAGTACTTC. Translation: CASSDTGLGIEQYF.

The chain couples TRBV28 to TRBJ2-7; TRBD1 agrees at 7 bases. The length of the CDR3 is 15 residues. From germline, CDR1 is MDHEN and CDR2 SYDVKM. V was clipped by 7 bases and J by 1 base; unmatched bases: 10. The CDR3 nucleotides read TGTGCCAGCATTGGGCCGGGACAGCTTTCCTACGAGCAGTACTTC. This codes for CASIGPGQLSYEQYF.

This clone has only one observation. This chain links TRBV7-8 with TRBJ2-1, with 14 bases that match TRBD2. Trimming cost V 5 bases and J 2 bases; bases outside gene matches: 8. The CDR3 spans 18 residues. The germline V gene has CDR1 SGHVS and CDR2 FQNEAQ. The CDR3 sequence: CASSHGLAGGDTYNEQFF. The DNA of the CDR3 is TGTGCCAGCAGCCACGGACTAGCGGGAGGTGACACCTACAATGAGCAGTTCTTC.

V gene TRBV10-3 combines with J gene TRBJ2-7; TRBD2 matches at 12 bases. The CDR3 runs to 17 residues. Trimming removed 6 bases from V and 0 bases from J; junction bases left unmatched: 9. Germline CDR1 reads ENHRY; CDR2 reads SYGVKD. This chain's CDR3 is CAIRSGTSGPSSYEQYF. CDR3 bases: TGTGCCATCAGGTCCGGGACTAGCGGGCCGAGCTCCTACGAGCAGTACTTC.

The V call is TRBV2, the J call TRBJ2-3, with TRBD2 matching over 10 bases. J was trimmed by 0 bases and V by 6 bases; bases with no gene match: 6. Germline CDR1 SNHLY, CDR2 FYNNEI. The CDR3 is 16 amino acids. CDR3 in amino acids: CASRAGLAYSTDTQYF. The CDR3 DNA reads as TGTGCCAGCAGGGCGGGACTAGCGTACAGCACAGATACGCAGTATTTT.

The chain uses TRBV4-1 and TRBJ1-2; 7 nucleotides align to TRBD1. The CDR3 contains 15 residues. Trimming removed 5 bases from V and 6 bases from J; junction bases left unmatched: 12. The V gene's germline CDR1 is MGHRA and CDR2 YSYEKL. In nucleotides, the CDR3 is TGCGCCAGCAGCTTCCGGACAGGTCCCTTCAATGGCTACACCTTC. Translating gives CASSFRTGPFNGYTF.

The chain carries TRBV6-5 and TRBJ2-3, with 7 nucleotides matching TRBD2. V gave up 2 bases and J gave up 2 bases; unmatched junction bases: 4. The CDR3 covers 15 residues. Germline V gene lookup returns CDR1 MNHEY and CDR2 SVGAGI. The CDR3: CASSYRGRATDTQYF. For the CDR3, the DNA is TGTGCCAGCAGTTACCGGGGGAGGGCCACAGATACGCAGTATTTT.

The chain employs TRBV4-1 and TRBJ2-3; D remains ambiguous. The CDR3 contains 16 residues. The germline V gene encodes CDR1 MGHRA and CDR2 YSYEKL. Trimming left V 0 bases short and J 4 bases short, with 14 bases between. The CDR3 protein is CASSQETLHSPDTQYF. The CDR3 DNA reads TGCGCCAGCAGCCAAGAAACCCTTCATAGCCCAGATACGCAGTATTTT.

The J gene is TRBJ2-6, the V gene TRBV29-1; possible D gene TRBD2, 7 bases. The CDR3 loop spans 14 amino acids. CDR1 SQVTM and CDR2 ANQGSEA come from the germline V gene. V was pared by 6 bases and J by 5 bases, with 14 bases between. The CDR3 DNA sequence: TGCAGCGTCAAAGGGGGGGCTTGGGCCAACGTCCTGACTTTC. The encoded protein is CSVKGGAWANVLTF.

The chain links TRBV4-3 to TRBJ1-1; weak D call: TRBD1 (5 bases). Germline-derived CDR1 and CDR2 are LGHNA and YSLEER. V lost 0 bases to trimming and J lost 3 bases, with 17 bases between them. The CDR3 extends over 17 amino acids. The DNA of the CDR3 is TGCGCCAGCAGCCAAGAGCTCCACGGGGGAGCCTACACTGAAGCTTTCTTT. Translated, it gives CASSQELHGGAYTEAFF.

Concerning this clone: The junction does not match germline at one end; this may be a read error. V and J are TRBV19 and TRBJ2-1; 7 bases match TRBD2. The CDR3 contains 15 residues. Germline V gives CDR1 LNHDA, CDR2 SQIVND (reference sequence). CDR3 loop: CASSIGRGSYNEQFF. The DNA for the CDR3 is TGTGCCAGTAGCATAGGGAGGGGATCCTACAATGAGCAGTTCTTC.

The chain couples TRBV10-1 to TRBJ1-1; D perhaps matches TRBD1 (5 bases). V lost 4 bases and J lost 5, with 8 bases in between. Germline CDR1 and CDR2: WNHNN and SYGVQD (reference sequence). The CDR3 is made up of 12 amino acids. CDR3 DNA sequence: TGCGCCAGCAGTGTTGGGGGGACTGAAGCTTTCTTT. This gives the protein CASSVGGTEAFF.

This chain uses TRBV29-1 with TRBJ1-2; tentatively, D is TRBD1 (5 bases). Germline-derived CDR1 and CDR2 are SQVTM and ANQGSEA. This CDR3 is 12 amino acids long. V dropped 3 bases and J dropped 3 bases, with 8 bases sitting between them. Here the CDR3 reads CSVDQGDYGYTF. CDR3 bases: TGCAGCGTTGATCAGGGTGACTATGGCTACACCTTC.

V and J are TRBV12-2 and TRBJ2-3; TRBD2, the table's D call, lacks a check against the DNA. TRBV12-2 is shown as a pseudogene. The CDR3 is 16 residues long. CDR3 region: CASRLATAESTDTQYF. CDR3 nucleotides: TGTGCAAGTCGCTTAGCAACAGCGGAGAGCACAGATACGCAGTATTTT.

The chain carries TRBV18 and TRBJ2-7; weak D call: TRBD2 (5 bases). Trimming removed 0 bases from V and 2 bases from J, with 11 bases in between. Germline CDR1 reads KGHSH; CDR2 reads LQKENI. This CDR3 comprises 15 residues. The CDR3 reads CASSPPGRGPYEQYF. The DNA of the CDR3 is TGTGCCAGCTCACCACCAGGTCGGGGTCCCTACGAGCAGTACTTC.

The J gene is TRBJ2-3, the V gene TRBV2, with 8 bases lining up with TRBD1. The trim removed 11 bases at V and 6 bases at J, leaving 10 bases unmatched. CDR1 is SNHLY, CDR2 FYNNEI, per germline. The CDR3 is 13 residues long. CDR3 residues: CAGDRGDLDTQYF. DNA for the CDR3: TGTGCCGGCGACAGGGGTGATTTGGATACGCAGTATTTT.

This chain joins TRBV25-1 and TRBJ1-1, with D hard to call. The CDR3 is made up of 12 amino acids. From germline, CDR1 is MGHDK and CDR2 SYGVNS. V gave up 4 bases and J gave up 1 base, with 4 bases separating them. DNA of the CDR3: TGTGCCAGCAGTGCAGGGAACACTGAAGCTTTCTTT. Translation: CASSAGNTEAFF.